The 26 T cell receptor beta chains below come from one sample, sequenced in a study of metastatic and nonmetastatic thyroid tumors. Ahead of thyroid surgery, no patient had received treatment of any kind. TCRdb re-called the PCR reads via MiXCR. The repertoire includes roughly 14,000 clones, 23% of them detected once, and around 8.6% sits in the top ten. Sequenced sample: blood. The origin of the receptors is a female donor with papillary thyroid cancer or a benign thyroid nodule (not recorded which). Some clones in this sample may be carry-over from other donors' samples.

This clone was detected once. A much larger clone lies one base from this, so it may be a read error. Other nucleotide sequences from this sample produce the same CDR3. The V call is TRBV7-2, the J call TRBJ2-5; D may be TRBD2 (6 bases). The V end was cut by 5 bases, the J end by 2 bases, with 18 bases between. This CDR3 comprises 16 residues. CDR1 and CDR2 from the germline V gene are SGHTA and FQGNSA. The CDR3 coding sequence is TGTGCCAGCAGCCGCGGGGACCCTCCCGGTCAAGAGACCCAGTACTTC. This translates into CASSRGDPPGQETQYF. Combining the CDR3 with reference TRBV7-2 and TRBJ2-5 gives the whole variable domain GAGVSQSPSNKVTEKGKDVELRCDPISGHTALYWYRQSLGQGLEFLIYFQGNSAPDKSGLPSDRFSAERTGGSVSTLTIQRTQQEDSAVYLCASSRGDPPGQETQYFGPGTRLLVL.

This clone rates as medium-sized (0.01 to 0.1%). This chain links TRBV6-4 with TRBJ1-3; TRBD1 agrees at 10 bases. The V gene's germline CDR1 is MRHNA and CDR2 SNTAGT. CDR3 length equals 16 residues. V shed 5 bases, J shed 4 bases, and the junction held 8 bases outside the gene matches. The CDR3 loop reads CASSQTGTGDGNTIYF. CDR3 DNA: TGTGCCAGCAGTCAAACCGGGACAGGGGACGGAAACACCATATATTTT.

The rearrangement links TRBV5-1 to TRBJ1-6, with 7 bases that match TRBD1. Looked up from germline, CDR1 is SGHRS and CDR2 is YFSETQ. The CDR3 extends over 14 amino acids. The J segment lost 9 bases and the V segment lost 4 bases, leaving 7 bases of the junction unmatched. CDR3 sequence (DNA): TGCGCCAGCAGCCTCAGGGGGTATGTTTCACCCCTCCACTTT. It codes for CASSLRGYVSPLHF. Using reference TRBV5-1 and TRBJ1-6 for the parts outside the CDR3, the full variable domain is KAGVTQTPRYLIKTRGQQVTLSCSPISGHRSVSWYQQTPGQGLQFLFEYFSETQRNKGNFPGRFSGRQFSNSRSEMNVSTLELGDSALYLCASSLRGYVSPLHFGNGTRLTVT.

This clone has at least ten counts. The CDR3 reads CASSFGSTDTQYF. The DNA of the CDR3 is TGTGCCAGCAGCTTTGGTAGCACAGATACGCAGTATTTT. The chain carries TRBV7-6 and TRBJ2-3; D call uncertain. Germline V gene lookup returns CDR1 SGHVS and CDR2 FNYEAQ. The length of the CDR3 is 13 residues. V was pared by 3 bases and J by 0 bases, with 4 bases between.

The chain uses TRBV5-1 and TRBJ2-3, with D possibly matching TRBD1 (5 bases). Trimming took 4 bases from V and 2 from J, leaving 11 bases between them. Germline CDR1 is SGHRS and CDR2 is YFSETQ. The length of the CDR3 is 14 residues. The DNA for the CDR3 is TGCGCCAGCAGCCCGCGGACAACCACAGATACGCAGTATTTT. Translation: CASSPRTTTDTQYF.

V is TRBV7-2 and J is TRBJ2-5, with 9 bases identical to TRBD2. The V gene's germline CDR1 is SGHTA and CDR2 FQGNSA. The J segment lost 5 bases and the V segment lost 1 base, leaving 11 bases of the junction unmatched. There are 17 residues in the CDR3. The DNA for the CDR3 is TGTGCCAGCAGCTTAGGGGTAGGACTAGCGAAGGGGGAGACCCAGTACTTC. It codes for CASSLGVGLAKGETQYF.

This clone showed up just a few times. The junction shows a germline mismatch at one end, possibly a read error. CDR3 in amino acids: CASSLFIGGKETHYF. The CDR3 coding sequence is TGTGCCAGCAGTTTATTCATAGGGGGGAAAGAGACCCATTACTTC. The chain carries TRBV28 and TRBJ2-5; either TRBD1 or TRBD2 may supply D (6 bases each). The CDR3 has 15 residues. Germline V CDR1 and CDR2: MDHEN, SYDVKM.

This chain links TRBV20-1 with TRBJ1-1; TRBD1 might be the D (6 bases). CDR3 length: 13 residues. The ends were cut back, 4 bases at V and 5 bases at J, with 14 bases in the middle. From germline, CDR1 is DFQATT and CDR2 SNEGSKA (reference sequence). Here the CDR3 reads CSATRQEGTEAFF. CDR3 in DNA: TGCAGTGCTACTCGACAGGAGGGGACTGAAGCTTTCTTT.

This sequence joins TRBV20-1 and TRBJ2-2; 10 bases are a match to TRBD1. CDR1 is DFQATT, CDR2 SNEGSKA, per germline (reference sequence). Trimming removed 1 base from V and 6 bases from J; junction bases left unmatched: 11. The CDR3 is made up of 17 amino acids. This chain's CDR3 is CSARVRGGQGRSGELFF. The CDR3 DNA sequence: TGCAGTGCTAGAGTCCGCGGGGGACAGGGGAGATCCGGGGAGCTGTTTTTT.

This clone was observed a few times. The chain uses TRBV24-1 and TRBJ2-7; D possibly matches TRBD1 or TRBD2 (5 bases each). Trimming stripped 6 bases from V and 5 bases from J, with 16 bases between. CDR1 KGHDR and CDR2 SFDVKD come from the germline V gene. The CDR3 sequence is 14 residues long. The CDR3 protein is CATSYSRQRHEQYF. CDR3 sequence (DNA): TGTGCCACCAGTTATTCGAGACAGCGGCACGAGCAGTACTTC.

This clone occurred many times. The chain recombines TRBV14 with TRBJ2-1; 9 nucleotides agree with TRBD1. The CDR3 is 17 amino acids. V lost 4 bases, J lost 2 bases, and 9 bases stayed unmatched. CDR1 is SGHDN, CDR2 FVKESK, per germline. Here the CDR3 DNA reads TGTGCCAGCAGCCTGCGACAGGGGGTTAGCGCCTACAATGAGCAGTTCTTC. It specifies CASSLRQGVSAYNEQFF. The full variable domain, its missing parts supplied by reference TRBV14 and TRBJ2-1, is EAGVTQFPSHSVIEKGQTVTLRCDPISGHDNLYWYRRVMGKEIKFLLHFVKESKQDESGMPNNRFLAERTGGTYSTLKVQPAELEDSGVYFCASSLRQGVSAYNEQFFGPGTRLTVL.

By share of the sample, this clone is medium-sized (0.01 to 0.1%). The J gene is TRBJ2-7, the V gene TRBV6-1; D is unresolved. In germline, CDR1 is MNHNS, CDR2 SASEGT. This CDR3 is built from 11 residues. V was cut by 2 bases and J by 4 bases, with 3 bases left in between. CDR3 protein: CASSERYEQYF. The DNA for the CDR3 is TGTGCCAGCAGTGAAAGGTACGAGCAGTACTTC.

This clone was seen repeatedly, ten times or more. The J gene is TRBJ2-4, the V gene TRBV19; the D gene could be TRBD1 or TRBD2 (5 bases each). From germline, CDR1 is LNHDA and CDR2 SQIVND (reference sequence). V shed 5 bases and J shed 8 bases, with 16 bases lying between them. This CDR3 comprises 14 residues. The CDR3: CASSPGPGRDIQYF. CDR3 DNA: TGTGCCAGTAGTCCCGGCCCAGGGAGAGACATTCAGTACTTC.

In its sample, this clone was seen many times. V gene TRBV5-4 combines with J gene TRBJ1-1; D perhaps matches TRBD1 (5 bases). V lost 1 base to trimming and J lost 4 bases, with 17 bases between them. Germline CDR1 and CDR2: SGHNT and YYREEE (reference sequence). This CDR3 contains 16 residues. In DNA, the CDR3 is TGTGCCAGCAGCTTGTCGGCAGGGAGGAAGAGCACTGAAGCTTTCTTT. Amino acids: CASSLSAGRKSTEAFF.

This clone appeared a few times. This chain connects TRBV28 to TRBJ2-2, with D possibly TRBD2 on 6 matching bases. Germline-derived CDR1 and CDR2 are MDHEN and SYDVKM. The CDR3 is 16 residues long. Trimming removed 7 bases from V and 6 bases from J, with 21 bases in between. The CDR3 DNA follows: TGTGCCAGCACCTCGGAAGGGACTCGGAGGCCCGGGGAGCTGTTTTTT. It is translated as CASTSEGTRRPGELFF.

V usage is TRBV6-1 and J usage is TRBJ1-1; D uncertain. Looked up from germline, CDR1 is MNHNS and CDR2 is SASEGT. The CDR3 extends over 13 amino acids. V lost 6 bases and J 5 bases, leaving 13 bases between the germline ends. CDR3 residues: CASRLSAGTEAFF. In nucleotides, the CDR3 is TGTGCCAGCAGACTCTCGGCAGGAACTGAAGCTTTCTTT.

This clone has just a few counts. V gene TRBV2 combines with J gene TRBJ1-2; D may be TRBD1 (5 bases). CDR1 and CDR2 (germline): SNHLY, FYNNEI. Trimming removed 9 bases from V and 10 bases from J, with 18 bases in between. CDR3 length: 12 residues. The CDR3 here is CARGQGPDDYTF. In DNA form, the CDR3 reads TGTGCCAGAGGCCAGGGTCCTGATGACTACACCTTC.

This clone was seen only once. The genes are TRBV20-1 and TRBJ2-1; D gene ambiguous. Germline assignment: CDR1 DFQATT and CDR2 SNEGSKA (reference sequence). V lost 7 bases and J 5 bases, leaving 12 bases between the germline ends. The CDR3 runs 12 residues. The CDR3 reads CSEPGDNNEQFF. The DNA of the CDR3 is TGCAGTGAACCCGGTGACAACAATGAGCAGTTCTTC.

This clone has ten or more counts. The chain is built from TRBV4-1 and TRBJ1-5; D unresolved. Germline V CDR1 and CDR2: MGHRA, YSYEKL. The V and J ends lost 4 bases and 4 bases respectively, with 11 bases between them. This CDR3 has 14 residues. CDR3 region: CASSLMAANQPQHF. As DNA, the CDR3 is TGCGCCAGCAGCCTAATGGCAGCTAATCAGCCCCAGCATTTT.

This clone was observed many times. This chain connects TRBV7-2 to TRBJ2-4; 7 nucleotides match TRBD2. Germline CDR1 SGHTA, CDR2 FQGNSA. CDR3 length equals 13 residues. The V gene end was trimmed by 1 base and the J gene end by 13 bases; junction bases not matched to a gene: 7. In nucleotides, the CDR3 is TGTGCCAGCAGCTTAGTCTCGGGAGGCATCCAGTACTTC. It translates to CASSLVSGGIQYF. The whole variable domain, filled in from reference TRBV7-2 and TRBJ2-4, reads GAGVSQSPSNKVTEKGKDVELRCDPISGHTALYWYRQSLGQGLEFLIYFQGNSAPDKSGLPSDRFSAERTGGSVSTLTIQRTQQEDSAVYLCASSLVSGGIQYFGAGTRLSVL.

This clone occurred many times. This chain connects TRBV5-5 to TRBJ2-7; D ambiguous. CDR1 and CDR2 (germline): SGHKS, YYEKEE (reference sequence). The CDR3 totals 15 residues. Trimming took off 0 bases at V and 2 bases at J, with 12 bases between the two ends. The CDR3 nucleotides are TGTGCCAGCAGCTTGGGGGTAAACAGTCCCTACGAGCAGTACTTC. This codes for CASSLGVNSPYEQYF.

This clone is medium-sized in the sample. The chain has TRBV10-3 and TRBJ2-2; possibly TRBD1 for D (6 bases). Looked up from germline, CDR1 is ENHRY and CDR2 is SYGVKD. This CDR3 is 15 amino acids long. V was trimmed by 7 bases and J by 0 bases, leaving 12 bases between them. CDR3: CAIKGTQSNTGELFF. As DNA, the CDR3 is TGTGCCATCAAAGGGACACAATCGAACACCGGGGAGCTGTTTTTT.

This clone was found many times. The genes are TRBV30 and TRBJ2-5; 7 nucleotides line up with TRBD1. The germline CDR1 and CDR2 sequences are GTSNPN and SVGIG (reference sequence). The CDR3 spans 17 residues. The junction had 18 bases not matched to a gene; V was cut back by 3 bases and J by 5 bases. In DNA form, the CDR3 reads TGTGCCTGGAGCCCAAAGGGGGCAGGCCCAGGAATCGAGACCCAGTACTTC. Translated, it gives CAWSPKGAGPGIETQYF.

This clone is classed as medium-sized. The chain employs TRBV7-8 and TRBJ1-4, with D hard to call. The CDR3 is made up of 14 amino acids. Germline assignment: CDR1 SGHVS and CDR2 FQNEAQ. Trimming removed 1 base at V and 5 bases at J, with 8 bases between. CDR3 nucleotides: TGTGCCAGCAGCTTAGTGGCAGCCAATGAAAAACTGTTTTTT. It codes for CASSLVAANEKLFF.

By sample fraction, this clone is medium-sized. This chain connects TRBV28 to TRBJ1-5; 8 bases match TRBD1. Per the germline V gene, CDR1 is MDHEN and CDR2 is SYDVKM. This CDR3 is built from 17 residues. The V and J ends lost 7 bases and 7 bases, in that order; junction bases with no gene match: 18. The CDR3 bases are TGTGCCAGCAACCCTGGCAGGGGGCTCCTTAAATTCCAGCCCCAGCATTTT. It is translated as CASNPGRGLLKFQPQHF.

This clone was counted at least ten times. V and J are TRBV7-9 and TRBJ1-5, with D hard to call. Per germline, CDR1 SEHNR and CDR2 FQNEAQ (reference sequence). Trimming cost V 0 bases and J 5 bases, with 2 bases left between them. The CDR3 has 12 amino acids. CDR3 bases: TGTGCCAGCAGCTTAGCAGATCAGCCCCAGCATTTT. Amino acid sequence: CASSLADQPQHF.